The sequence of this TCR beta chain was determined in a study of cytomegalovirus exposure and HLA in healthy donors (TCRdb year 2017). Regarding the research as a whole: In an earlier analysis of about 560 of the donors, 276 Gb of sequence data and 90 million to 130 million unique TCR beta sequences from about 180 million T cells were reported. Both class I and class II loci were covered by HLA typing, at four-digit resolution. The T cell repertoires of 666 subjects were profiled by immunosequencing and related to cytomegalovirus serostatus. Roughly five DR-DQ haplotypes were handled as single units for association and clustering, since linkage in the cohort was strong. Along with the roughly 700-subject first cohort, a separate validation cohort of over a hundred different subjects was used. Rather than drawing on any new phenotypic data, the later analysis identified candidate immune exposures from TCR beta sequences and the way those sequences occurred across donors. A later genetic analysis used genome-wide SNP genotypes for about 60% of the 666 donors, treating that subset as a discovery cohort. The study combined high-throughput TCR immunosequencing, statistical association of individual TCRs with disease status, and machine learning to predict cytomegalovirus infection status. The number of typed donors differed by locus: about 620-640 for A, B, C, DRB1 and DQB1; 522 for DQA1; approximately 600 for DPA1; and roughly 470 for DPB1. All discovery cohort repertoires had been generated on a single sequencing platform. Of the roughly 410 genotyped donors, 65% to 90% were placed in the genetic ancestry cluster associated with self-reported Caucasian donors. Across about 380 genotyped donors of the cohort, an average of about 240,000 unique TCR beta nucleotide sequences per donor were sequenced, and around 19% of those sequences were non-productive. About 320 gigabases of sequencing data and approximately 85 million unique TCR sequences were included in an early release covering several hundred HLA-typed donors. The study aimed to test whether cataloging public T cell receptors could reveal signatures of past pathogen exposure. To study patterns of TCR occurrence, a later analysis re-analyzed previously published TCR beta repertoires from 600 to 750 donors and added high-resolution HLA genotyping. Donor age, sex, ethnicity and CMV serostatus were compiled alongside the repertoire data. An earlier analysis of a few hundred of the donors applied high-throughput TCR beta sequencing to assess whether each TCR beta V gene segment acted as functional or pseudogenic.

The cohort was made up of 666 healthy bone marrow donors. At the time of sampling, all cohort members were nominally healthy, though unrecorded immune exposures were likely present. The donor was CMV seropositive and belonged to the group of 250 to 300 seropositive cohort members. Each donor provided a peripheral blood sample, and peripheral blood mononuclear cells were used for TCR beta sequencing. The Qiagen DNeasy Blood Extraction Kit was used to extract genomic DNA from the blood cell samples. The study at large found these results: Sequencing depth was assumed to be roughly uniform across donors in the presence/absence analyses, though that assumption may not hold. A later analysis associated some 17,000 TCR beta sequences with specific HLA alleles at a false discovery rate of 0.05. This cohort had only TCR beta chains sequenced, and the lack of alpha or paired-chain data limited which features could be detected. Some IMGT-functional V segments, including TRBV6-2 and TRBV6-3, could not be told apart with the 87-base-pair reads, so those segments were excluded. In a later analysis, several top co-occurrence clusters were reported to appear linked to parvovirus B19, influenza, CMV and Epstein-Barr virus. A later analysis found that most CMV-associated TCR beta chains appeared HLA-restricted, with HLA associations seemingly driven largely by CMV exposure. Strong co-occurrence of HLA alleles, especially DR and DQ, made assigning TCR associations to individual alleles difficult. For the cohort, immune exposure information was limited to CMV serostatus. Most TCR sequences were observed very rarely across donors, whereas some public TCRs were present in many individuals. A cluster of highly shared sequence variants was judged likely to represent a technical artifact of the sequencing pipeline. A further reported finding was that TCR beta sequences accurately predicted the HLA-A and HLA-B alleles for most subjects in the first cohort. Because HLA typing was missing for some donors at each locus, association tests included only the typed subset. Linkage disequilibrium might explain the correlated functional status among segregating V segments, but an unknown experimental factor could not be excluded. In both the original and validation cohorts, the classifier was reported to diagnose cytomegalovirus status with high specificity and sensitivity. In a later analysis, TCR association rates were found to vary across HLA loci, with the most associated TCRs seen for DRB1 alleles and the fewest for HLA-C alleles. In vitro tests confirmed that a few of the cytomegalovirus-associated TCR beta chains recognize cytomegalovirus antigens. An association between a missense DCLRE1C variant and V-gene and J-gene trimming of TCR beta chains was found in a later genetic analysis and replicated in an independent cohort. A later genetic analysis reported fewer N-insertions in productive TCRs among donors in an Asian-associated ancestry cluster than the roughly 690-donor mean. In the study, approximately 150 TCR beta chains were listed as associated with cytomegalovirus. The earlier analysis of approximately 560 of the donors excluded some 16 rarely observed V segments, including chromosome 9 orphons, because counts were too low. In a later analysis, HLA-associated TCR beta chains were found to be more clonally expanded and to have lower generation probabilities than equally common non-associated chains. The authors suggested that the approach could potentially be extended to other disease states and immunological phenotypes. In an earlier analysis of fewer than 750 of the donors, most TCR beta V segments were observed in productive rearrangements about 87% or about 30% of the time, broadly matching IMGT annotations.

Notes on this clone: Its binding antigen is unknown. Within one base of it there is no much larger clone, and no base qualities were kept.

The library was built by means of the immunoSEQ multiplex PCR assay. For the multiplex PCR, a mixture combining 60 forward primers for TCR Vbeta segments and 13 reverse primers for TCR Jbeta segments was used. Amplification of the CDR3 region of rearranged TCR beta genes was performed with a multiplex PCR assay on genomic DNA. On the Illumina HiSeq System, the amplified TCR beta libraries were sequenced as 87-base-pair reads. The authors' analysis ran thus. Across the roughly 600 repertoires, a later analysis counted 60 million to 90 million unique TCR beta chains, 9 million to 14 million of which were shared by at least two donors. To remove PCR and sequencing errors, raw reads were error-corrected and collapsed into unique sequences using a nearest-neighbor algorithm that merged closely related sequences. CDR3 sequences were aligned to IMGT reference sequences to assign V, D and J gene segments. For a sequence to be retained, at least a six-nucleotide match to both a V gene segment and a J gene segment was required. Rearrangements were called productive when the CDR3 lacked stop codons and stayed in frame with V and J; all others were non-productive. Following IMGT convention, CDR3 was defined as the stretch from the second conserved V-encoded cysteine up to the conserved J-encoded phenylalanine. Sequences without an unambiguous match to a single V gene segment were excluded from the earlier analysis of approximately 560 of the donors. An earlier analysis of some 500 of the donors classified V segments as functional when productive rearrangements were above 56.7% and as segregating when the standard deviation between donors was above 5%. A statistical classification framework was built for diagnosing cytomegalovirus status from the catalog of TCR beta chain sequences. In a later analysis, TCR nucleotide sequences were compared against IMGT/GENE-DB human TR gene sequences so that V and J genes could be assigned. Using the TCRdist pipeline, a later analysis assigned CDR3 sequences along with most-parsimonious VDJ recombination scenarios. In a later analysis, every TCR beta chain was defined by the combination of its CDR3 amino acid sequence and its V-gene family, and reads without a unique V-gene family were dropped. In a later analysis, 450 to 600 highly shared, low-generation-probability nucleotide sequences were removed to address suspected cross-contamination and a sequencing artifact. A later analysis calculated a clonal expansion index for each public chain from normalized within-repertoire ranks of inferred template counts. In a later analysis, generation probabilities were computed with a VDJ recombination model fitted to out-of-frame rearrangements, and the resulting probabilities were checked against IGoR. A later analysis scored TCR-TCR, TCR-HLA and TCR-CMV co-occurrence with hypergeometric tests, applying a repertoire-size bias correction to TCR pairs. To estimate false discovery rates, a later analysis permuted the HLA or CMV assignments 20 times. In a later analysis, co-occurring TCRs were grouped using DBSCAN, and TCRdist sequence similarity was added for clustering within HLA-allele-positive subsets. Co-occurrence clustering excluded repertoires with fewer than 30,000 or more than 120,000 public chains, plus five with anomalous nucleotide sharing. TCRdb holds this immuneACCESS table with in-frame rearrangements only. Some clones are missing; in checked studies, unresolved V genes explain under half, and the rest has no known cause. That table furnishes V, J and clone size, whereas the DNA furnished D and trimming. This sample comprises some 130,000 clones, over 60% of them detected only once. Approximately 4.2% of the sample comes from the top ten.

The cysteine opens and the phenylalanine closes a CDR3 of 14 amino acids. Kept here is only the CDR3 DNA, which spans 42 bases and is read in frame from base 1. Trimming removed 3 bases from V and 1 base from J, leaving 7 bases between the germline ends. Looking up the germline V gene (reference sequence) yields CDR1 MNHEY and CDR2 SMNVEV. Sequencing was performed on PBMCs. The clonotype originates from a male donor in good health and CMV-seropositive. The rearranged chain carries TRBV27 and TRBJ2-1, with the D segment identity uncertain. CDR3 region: CASSLEPSYNEQFF. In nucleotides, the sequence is TGTGCCAGCAGTTTGGAGCCTTCCTACAATGAGCAGTTCTTC.